A single sample is the source of the 32 T cell receptor beta chains below, sequenced in a study of blood T cell repertoires in COVID-19. Sequencing used immunoSEQ multiplex PCR; TCRdb keeps in-frame clones, though not all of them. Of about 80,000 clones in the sample, approximately 79% are singletons; the top ten hold 15% to 20%. The source material was peripheral blood. The source of these receptors is a man between 65 and 85 years old with active or convalescent COVID-19.

The chain joins TRBV11-2 to TRBJ2-1; 10 nucleotides line up with TRBD2. The germline CDR1 and CDR2 sequences are SGHAT and FQNNGV. J lost 12 bases, V lost 2 bases, and 7 bases had no gene match. The CDR3 spans 14 residues. CDR3 DNA: TGTGCCAGCAGCTTAAGCGGGGGGGTGAGTTGGCAGTTCTTC. Translation gives CASSLSGGVSWQFF.

The rearrangement uses TRBV7-9 and TRBJ1-5, with TRBD1 matching 7 bases. This CDR3 spans 16 amino acids. Germline CDR1 SEHNR, CDR2 FQNEAQ (reference sequence). V gave up 1 base and J gave up 6 bases; unmatched junction bases: 9. The CDR3 coding sequence is TGTGCCAGCAGCTTAGGAGGGGGCGAAGTAGGTCAGCCCCAGCATTTT. This encodes CASSLGGGEVGQPQHF.

The rearrangement links TRBV30 to TRBJ2-1, with 10 bases matching TRBD2. Per the germline V gene, CDR1 is GTSNPN and CDR2 is SVGIG (reference sequence). V lost 0 bases, J lost 9 bases, and 20 bases stayed unmatched. CDR3 length: 19 amino acids. The CDR3 is CAWSVSGLADTPGISEQFF. CDR3 coding DNA: TGTGCCTGGAGTGTTTCAGGACTAGCGGACACTCCGGGGATCAGTGAGCAGTTCTTC.

This chain connects TRBV9 to TRBJ2-3; the D gene is possibly TRBD1 (5 bases). CDR1 is SGDLS and CDR2 is YYNGEE in the germline V gene. The CDR3 covers 14 residues. Trimming left V 4 bases short and J 1 base short, with 10 bases between. Here the CDR3 reads CASSFLTGTDTQYF. The CDR3 DNA reads TGTGCCAGCAGCTTCTTGACAGGCACAGATACGCAGTATTTT.

This chain links TRBV6-5 with TRBJ1-1; perhaps TRBD1 as D (5 bases). V was cut by 6 bases and J by 1 base, with 15 bases left in between. The germline V gene encodes CDR1 MNHEY and CDR2 SVGAGI. The CDR3 is 15 amino acids. In nucleotides, the CDR3 is TGTGCCAGCAGCTCTTCAGGGTGGGAGAACACTGAAGCTTTCTTT. It translates to CASSSSGWENTEAFF.

The chain is built from TRBV29-1 and TRBJ2-1; 11 positions agree with TRBD2. CDR1 and CDR2 (germline): SQVTM, ANQGSEA. The CDR3 covers 15 residues. With V trimmed by 5 bases and J by 3 bases, 6 bases remained unmatched. DNA of the CDR3: TGCAGCGTTAGACCGGGACTAGCGGACTACAATGAGCAGTTCTTC. Its protein product is CSVRPGLADYNEQFF.

The V call is TRBV15, the J call TRBJ1-2; D possibly corresponds to TRBD1 (6 bases). The CDR3 has 14 amino acids. Looked up from germline, CDR1 is LNHNV and CDR2 is YYDKDF (reference sequence). V lost 9 bases, J lost 3 bases, and 17 bases lay in between. CDR3 sequence reads: CATGRDKGYYGYTF. The CDR3 nucleotides read TGTGCCACAGGCCGGGACAAAGGTTACTATGGCTACACCTTC.

This clone was seen once. The V and J genes are TRBV28 and TRBJ1-2, with 9 bases lining up with TRBD1. CDR1 is MDHEN and CDR2 is SYDVKM in the germline V gene. Trimming at V came to 5 bases and at J to 8 bases, leaving 12 bases not matched to a gene. The CDR3 covers 15 residues. CDR3 protein: CASSPGTGLSWGYTF. The CDR3 DNA reads TGTGCCAGCAGTCCCGGGACAGGGCTCTCTTGGGGCTACACCTTC.

The rearrangement joins TRBV29-1 to TRBJ1-1, with 7 nucleotides matching TRBD1. The germline gives CDR1 SQVTM, CDR2 ANQGSEA. The CDR3 consists of 13 residues. V gave up 7 bases and J gave up 0 bases; unmatched junction bases: 5. This CDR3 reads CSAIQGMNTEAFF. The CDR3, as DNA: TGCAGCGCAATACAGGGGATGAACACTGAAGCTTTCTTT.

J is TRBJ1-4 and V is TRBV4-1; possibly TRBD1 for D (6 bases). Trimming took 0 bases from V and 1 from J, leaving 9 bases between them. The CDR3 is made up of 16 amino acids. Looked up from germline, CDR1 is MGHRA and CDR2 is YSYEKL. CDR3: CASSQESRGTNEKLFF. The CDR3, as DNA: TGCGCCAGCAGCCAAGAATCCAGGGGAACTAATGAAAAACTGTTTTTT.

This chain connects TRBV6-5 to TRBJ1-4; D gene unclear. V lost 4 bases and J lost 3, with 15 bases in between. Germline values: CDR1 MNHEY, CDR2 SVGAGI. The CDR3 is 16 residues long. DNA of the CDR3: TGTGCCAGCAGTTCTTTAGACGCAGGCTCTAATGAAAAACTGTTTTTT. Translating it yields CASSSLDAGSNEKLFF.

This chain connects TRBV20-1 to TRBJ1-5; D is undetermined. Trimming took 4 bases from V and 6 from J, leaving 7 bases between them. CDR1 is DFQATT and CDR2 is SNEGSKA in the germline V gene (reference sequence). The CDR3 is 11 residues long. The CDR3 DNA reads TGCAGTGCTATACGCGGTCAGCCCCAGCATTTT. This codes for CSAIRGQPQHF.

In its sample, this clone was seen once. One end of the junction is discordant with germline, which a read error may explain. This chain links TRBV19 with TRBJ2-7; 11 bases are a match to TRBD1. The CDR3 sequence is 13 residues long. Germline lookup yields CDR1 LNHDA and CDR2 SQIVND (reference sequence). The CDR3 here is CASSILGQGVLHF. CDR3 sequence (DNA): TGTGCCAGTAGTATCCTGGGACAGGGGGTTCTCCACTTC.

This clone appeared a single time. The chain links TRBV4-1 to TRBJ1-2; D perhaps matches TRBD1 (5 bases). Germline CDR1 is MGHRA and CDR2 is YSYEKL. This CDR3 contains 15 residues. Trimming took 0 bases from V and 5 from J, leaving 13 bases between them. The CDR3 loop reads CASSQDNRRGYGYTF. CDR3 DNA: TGCGCCAGCAGCCAAGATAATCGGAGGGGATATGGCTACACCTTC.

This clone was seen just once. V is TRBV5-4 and J is TRBJ2-3, with 13 bases matching TRBD2. CDR1 and CDR2 from the germline V gene are SGHNT and YYREEE (reference sequence). The ends lost 3 bases at V and 1 base at J; junction bases unmatched: 2. The CDR3 runs 16 residues. The CDR3 region is CASSYGLAGGTDTQYF. Here the CDR3 DNA reads TGTGCCAGCAGCTATGGACTAGCGGGGGGCACAGATACGCAGTATTTT.

The rearrangement joins TRBV7-9 to TRBJ1-6, with TRBD1 matching over 7 bases. The ends lost 4 bases at V and 15 bases at J; junction bases unmatched: 6. Germline-derived CDR1 and CDR2 are SEHNR and FQNEAQ (reference sequence). The CDR3 consists of 12 residues. In DNA form, the CDR3 reads TGTGCCAGCAGCTCCAGACAGGGACTCCTCCACTTT. Protein product: CASSSRQGLLHF.

The chain joins TRBV7-9 to TRBJ2-5; 8 bases fit TRBD1. V was clipped by 4 bases and J by 6 bases; unmatched bases: 7. This CDR3 comprises 14 residues. Germline V gives CDR1 SEHNR, CDR2 FQNEAQ (reference sequence). CDR3: CASSSLTGDQTQYF. In DNA form, the CDR3 reads TGTGCCAGCAGCTCACTGACAGGGGATCAGACCCAGTACTTC.

This clone occurred once. The chain is built from TRBV14 and TRBJ2-5; D not resolved. This CDR3 region has 13 residues. Germline assignment: CDR1 SGHDN and CDR2 FVKESK. V dropped 0 bases and J dropped 9 bases, with 11 bases sitting between them. As DNA, the CDR3 is TGTGCCAGCAGCCAAGATCGGGTCCTCCCCCAGTACTTC. Protein sequence: CASSQDRVLPQYF.

The chain carries TRBV12-1 and TRBJ1-2; the D call TRBD1 from the table was never checked on the DNA. TRBV12-1 counts as a pseudogene. This CDR3 is built from 13 residues. CDR3 DNA sequence: TGTGCCAGCAGCTCCAGGGGGGCCTATGGCTACACCTTC. Translation gives CASSSRGAYGYTF.

The V and J genes are TRBV6-4 and TRBJ2-5; 7 bases match TRBD2. This CDR3 is built from 14 residues. J was trimmed by 5 bases and V by 5 bases; bases with no gene match: 8. Germline values: CDR1 MRHNA, CDR2 SNTAGT. CDR3 bases: TGTGCCAGCAGTCCGACGAGCGGGGCGGAGACCCAGTACTTC. As protein: CASSPTSGAETQYF.

The rearrangement uses TRBV5-1 and TRBJ1-3, with D possibly being TRBD1 (5 bases). This CDR3 is 16 amino acids long. Germline V gene sequence: CDR1 SGHRS, CDR2 YFSETQ. Deletions cut 4 bases from V and 0 bases from J, with 14 bases between. CDR3 bases: TGCGCCAGCAGCGCGGCACAGGTGGGCTCTGGAAACACCATATATTTT. Translation: CASSAAQVGSGNTIYF.

V and J are TRBV6-2 or TRBV6-3 and TRBJ1-5, with 7 bases aligning to TRBD1. V lost 6 bases, J lost 7 bases, and 6 bases stayed unmatched. Germline CDR1 is MNHEY and CDR2 is SVGEGT. This CDR3 has 13 residues. The DNA of the CDR3 is TGTGCCAGCAGCTTGACAGGGCAGCAGCCCCAGCATTTT. Its protein product is CASSLTGQQPQHF.

This clone was observed a handful of times. The J gene is TRBJ2-6, the V gene TRBV5-1; tentative D call: TRBD1 (5 bases). The CDR3 runs to 16 residues. The germline V gene has CDR1 SGHRS and CDR2 YFSETQ. V gave up 0 bases and J gave up 0 bases, with 7 bases separating them. The CDR3 DNA sequence: TGCGCCAGCAGCTTGGTAAGGGGCTCTGGGGCCAACGTCCTGACTTTC. Amino acid sequence: CASSLVRGSGANVLTF.

This chain links TRBV20-1 with TRBJ2-5, with 7 positions matching TRBD1. Germline V gene lookup returns CDR1 DFQATT and CDR2 SNEGSKA (reference sequence). The CDR3 extends over 11 amino acids. The CDR3 DNA follows: TGCAGCTCGGACAGGCAAGAGACCCAGTACTTC. It translates to CSSDRQETQYF.

J is TRBJ1-4 and V is TRBV13; TRBD1 agrees at 10 bases. Looked up from germline, CDR1 is PRHDT and CDR2 is FYEKMQ (reference sequence). The ends lost 3 bases at V and 2 bases at J; junction bases unmatched: 3. CDR3 length: 16 residues. The CDR3 is CASSLRTGGTNEKLFF. The CDR3 nucleotides are TGTGCCAGCAGCTTGAGGACAGGGGGTACTAATGAAAAACTGTTTTTT.

CDR3 in amino acids: CASTVGFQPQHF. CDR3 coding DNA: TGTGCCAGCACAGTCGGGTTTCAGCCCCAGCATTTT. V is TRBV6-6 and J is TRBJ1-5; D is undetermined. Germline CDR1 and CDR2: MNHNY and SVGAGI (reference sequence). V was trimmed by 7 bases and J by 6 bases, leaving 10 bases between them. The CDR3 runs to 12 residues.

This clone appeared a few times. The rearrangement joins TRBV13 to TRBJ1-3, with D perhaps matching TRBD1 (5 bases). Per germline, CDR1 PRHDT and CDR2 FYEKMQ (reference sequence). V gave up 2 bases and J gave up 0 bases, with 11 bases separating them. The CDR3 sequence is 16 residues long. The CDR3 DNA reads TGTGCCAGCAGCTTAAACCCGACAGCCTCTGGAAACACCATATATTTT. Encoded protein: CASSLNPTASGNTIYF.

The genes are TRBV5-1 and TRBJ2-5; TRBD1 might be the D (5 bases). The CDR3 consists of 13 residues. The germline gives CDR1 SGHRS, CDR2 YFSETQ. V lost 1 base, J lost 2 bases, and 6 bases lay in between. The CDR3 loop reads CASSLRQQETQYF. The CDR3 bases are TGCGCCAGCAGCTTGAGACAGCAAGAGACCCAGTACTTC.

The CDR3 protein is CASSLEVLAGSDTQYF. CDR3 nucleotides: TGTGCCAGCAGCTTAGAGGTTCTAGCGGGGTCAGATACGCAGTATTTT. The V and J genes are TRBV11-2 and TRBJ2-3; 9 bases map to TRBD2. CDR3 length: 16 residues. V gave up 0 bases and J gave up 4 bases; unmatched junction bases: 5. Germline CDR1 reads SGHAT; CDR2 reads FQNNGV.

The chain combines TRBV5-1 with TRBJ2-7; 8 bases are shared with TRBD2. The ends lost 4 bases at V and 6 bases at J; junction bases unmatched: 12. The CDR3 covers 15 residues. Germline lookup yields CDR1 SGHRS and CDR2 YFSETQ. The CDR3 DNA is TGCGCCAGCAGCCCCCCCAACGGGGGGGCCTCCGAGCAGTACTTC. Its translation: CASSPPNGGASEQYF.

The sample holds a few counts of this clone. The chain carries TRBV7-3 and TRBJ2-3; 9 bases match TRBD1. Losses at the gene ends were 1 base for V and 1 base for J; bases not matched to a gene: 9. The CDR3 has 18 amino acids. Germline CDR1 reads SGHTA; CDR2 reads FQGTGA. The DNA for the CDR3 is TGTGCCAGCAGCTTAAGGGAACCGGGACAGGGTCGCACAGATACGCAGTATTTT. It is translated as CASSLREPGQGRTDTQYF.

DNA for the CDR3: TGTGCCAGCAGTGAATCGGGGGTGGGTCGGGGAACAACTAATGAAAAACTGTTTTTT. Protein sequence: CASSESGVGRGTTNEKLFF. J is TRBJ1-4 and V is TRBV6-1, with D perhaps TRBD1 (5 bases). The CDR3 runs to 19 residues. Germline-derived CDR1 and CDR2 are MNHNS and SASEGT. Trimming took 2 bases from V and 0 from J, leaving 19 bases between them.